This T cell receptor (beta chain) was recovered during a study of T cells in Graves' hyperthyroidism and ophthalmopathy. TCR beta CDR3 regions were amplified from RNA. The HTBI primer set was used in a first-round RT-PCR of the TCR CDR3. TCRdb processed the multiplex PCR reads anew with MiXCR; each CDR3 protein has one entry. This sample has almost 600,000 distinct CDR3 sequences, with roughly 14% found just once. The CDR3 spans 13 residues. V gave up 5 bases and J gave up 6 bases, with 11 bases separating them. Germline lookup yields CDR1 MNHNS and CDR2 SASEGT. Each patient was aged 18 to 65 and had newly diagnosed hyperthyroidism of under 2 months' duration. Patients having uncontrolled infection, another autoimmune disease, pregnancy or lactation were not included.

The clonotype originates from a woman in her twenties or thirties with Graves' hyperthyroidism that later progressed to Graves' ophthalmopathy. V and J are TRBV6-1 and TRBJ2-1; perhaps TRBD2 as D (5 bases). The sample was blood. The CDR3 bases are TGTGCCAGCAGTTTCGAGGGCGTCAATGAGCAGTTCTTC. Translated, it gives CASSFEGVNEQFF.